Below are 13 T cell receptor beta chains sequenced from a single sample in a study of CD8 T cells in Susac syndrome. Reverse transcription used roughly 0.45 to 1 ug RNA and random hexamers. TCRdb redid the calling of the immunoSEQ multiplex PCR reads with MiXCR, one entry per CDR3 protein. The repertoire holds more than 120,000 distinct CDR3 sequences, with approximately 93% as singletons. The material sequenced was CD4+ T cells from PBMCs. The receptor set was obtained from a human donor in good health.

This chain joins TRBV4-2 and TRBJ2-1, with 9 bases fitting TRBD1. This CDR3 is built from 16 residues. The J segment lost 6 bases and the V segment lost 4 bases, leaving 10 bases of the junction unmatched. In germline, CDR1 is LGHNA, CDR2 YNFKEQ. Here the CDR3 DNA reads TGTGCCAGCAGCCGGCCTCAAAGGACAGGGGTCAATGAGCAGTTCTTC. Translation: CASSRPQRTGVNEQFF.

The gene calls are TRBV7-3 and TRBJ2-2; D gene unclear. The CDR3 runs 12 residues. Germline V lookup: CDR1 SGHTA, CDR2 FQGTGA. The V end was cut by 4 bases, the J end by 6 bases, with 6 bases between. The CDR3 DNA reads as TGTGCCAGCAGCTCTCGGCCCGGGGAGCTGTTTTTT. Translating it yields CASSSRPGELFF.

This rearrangement joins TRBV12-5 to TRBJ2-5; possibly TRBD1 for D (5 bases). V lost 2 bases and J lost 2, with 15 bases in between. The germline V gene encodes CDR1 LGHNT and CDR2 FRNRAP. The CDR3 loop spans 16 amino acids. CDR3 amino acids: CASGLRRKGCQETQYF. The CDR3 DNA reads as TGTGCTAGTGGTTTGCGCAGGAAGGGGTGTCAAGAGACCCAGTACTTC.

V gene TRBV20-1 combines with J gene TRBJ1-5, with a tentative D call TRBD1 (5 bases). V lost 4 bases to trimming and J lost 0 bases, with 19 bases between them. There are 17 residues in the CDR3. The V gene's germline CDR1 is DFQATT and CDR2 SNEGSKA (reference sequence). The CDR3 nucleotides read TGCAGTGCTAAAGTCACGGGGACCGTCTATAGCAATCAGCCCCAGCATTTT. This sequence encodes CSAKVTGTVYSNQPQHF.

V is TRBV6-1 and J is TRBJ2-3, with 13 positions matching TRBD2. The CDR3 consists of 16 residues. The trim removed 6 bases at V and 5 bases at J, leaving 8 bases unmatched. Germline V gene data show CDR1 as MNHNS and CDR2 as SASEGT. The CDR3 sequence: CASSRGLAGAVDTQYF. The CDR3 nucleotides read TGTGCCAGCAGCCGTGGACTAGCGGGAGCGGTAGATACGCAGTATTTT.

The chain combines TRBV2 with TRBJ2-5, with D unclear. CDR1 SNHLY and CDR2 FYNNEI come from the germline V gene. The V and J ends lost 1 base and 7 bases respectively, with 10 bases between them. The CDR3 covers 13 residues. The CDR3 sequence: CASSEGSRGTQYF. Written as DNA, the CDR3 is TGTGCCAGCAGTGAAGGCAGCCGAGGGACCCAGTACTTC. The whole variable domain, remainder taken from reference TRBV2 and TRBJ2-5, is EPEVTQTPSHQVTQMGQEVILRCVPISNHLYFYWYRQILGQKVEFLVSFYNNEISEKSEIFDDQFSVERPDGSNFTLKIRSTKLEDSAMYFCASSEGSRGTQYFGPGTRLLVL.

This clonotype is a singleton in its sample. The chain employs TRBV2 and TRBJ1-5; no definite D call. Per germline, CDR1 SNHLY and CDR2 FYNNEI. V was clipped by 0 bases and J by 6 bases, with 9 bases between them. The CDR3 has 14 residues. The CDR3 loop is CASSEALGFQPQHF. The CDR3, as DNA: TGTGCCAGCAGTGAAGCGCTCGGTTTTCAGCCCCAGCATTTT.

The chain recombines TRBV27 with TRBJ1-4; 8 bases are a match to TRBD1. Germline loops: CDR1 MNHEY, CDR2 SMNVEV (reference sequence). Losses at the gene ends were 4 bases for V and 8 bases for J; bases not matched to a gene: 9. The CDR3 extends over 15 amino acids. Here the CDR3 reads CASSSVGQGKEKLFF. Written as DNA, the CDR3 is TGTGCCAGCAGTTCCGTAGGACAGGGAAAAGAAAAACTGTTTTTT.

This clonotype has a single count. J is TRBJ2-3 and V is TRBV5-1; D gene unclear. The CDR3 extends over 15 amino acids. Germline V gene lookup returns CDR1 SGHRS and CDR2 YFSETQ. Trimming removed 0 bases at V and 2 bases at J, with 10 bases between. CDR3 coding DNA: TGCGCCAGCAGCTTGGGAGTTACCGTCACAGATACGCAGTATTTT. It yields the protein CASSLGVTVTDTQYF.

This rearrangement joins TRBV20-1 to TRBJ1-5; D is possibly TRBD1 (6 bases). Trimming pared 3 bases from V and 7 bases from J, leaving 13 bases between. CDR1 is DFQATT, CDR2 SNEGSKA, per germline (reference sequence). This CDR3 has 13 amino acids. The CDR3 region has the DNA TGCAGTGCTAGTATGGGGGGCTGGCAGCCCCAGCATTTT. This translates into CSASMGGWQPQHF.

V gene TRBV10-3 combines with J gene TRBJ2-2; 10 bases agree with TRBD1. The CDR3 covers 12 residues. The trim removed 10 bases at V and 10 bases at J, leaving 6 bases unmatched. CDR1 and CDR2 from the germline V gene are ENHRY and SYGVKD. CDR3 sequence (DNA): TGTGCCACGGGACAGGGGTTGGAGGAGCTGTTTTTT. Protein product: CATGQGLEELFF.

V gene TRBV28 combines with J gene TRBJ2-7; no clear D gene. The CDR3 consists of 12 residues. V shed 3 bases and J shed 6 bases, with 9 bases lying between them. The germline V gene has CDR1 MDHEN and CDR2 SYDVKM. This CDR3 reads CASSLLGLEQYF. The CDR3 DNA reads TGTGCCAGCAGTTTGTTGGGCCTCGAGCAGTACTTC.

The chain couples TRBV5-1 to TRBJ2-1, with 12 nucleotides matching TRBD2. V gave up 3 bases and J gave up 4 bases; unmatched junction bases: 5. Germline V gene data show CDR1 as SGHRS and CDR2 as YFSETQ. This CDR3 region has 16 residues. CDR3 DNA: TGCGCCAGCAGCTCACCGGGACTAGCGGGTTACAATGAGCAGTTCTTC. As protein: CASSSPGLAGYNEQFF.